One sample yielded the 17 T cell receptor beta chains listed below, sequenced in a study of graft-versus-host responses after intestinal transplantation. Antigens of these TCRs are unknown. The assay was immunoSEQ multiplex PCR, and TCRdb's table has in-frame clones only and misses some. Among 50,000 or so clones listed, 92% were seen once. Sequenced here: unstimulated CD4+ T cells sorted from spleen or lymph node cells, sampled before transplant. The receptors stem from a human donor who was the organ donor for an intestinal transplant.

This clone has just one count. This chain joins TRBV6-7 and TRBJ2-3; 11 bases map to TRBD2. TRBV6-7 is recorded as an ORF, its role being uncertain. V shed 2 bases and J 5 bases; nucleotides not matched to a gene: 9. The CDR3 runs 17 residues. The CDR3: CASSYRLLAGEIDTQYF. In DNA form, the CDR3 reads TGTGCCAGCAGTTACAGGCTACTAGCGGGAGAAATAGATACGCAGTATTTT.

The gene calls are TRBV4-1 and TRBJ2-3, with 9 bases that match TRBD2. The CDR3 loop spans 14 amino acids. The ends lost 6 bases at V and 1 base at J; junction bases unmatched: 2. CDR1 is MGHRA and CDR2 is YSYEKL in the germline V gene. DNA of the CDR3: TGCGCCAGCAGATGGACTAGCGGCACAGATACGCAGTATTTT. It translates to CASRWTSGTDTQYF.

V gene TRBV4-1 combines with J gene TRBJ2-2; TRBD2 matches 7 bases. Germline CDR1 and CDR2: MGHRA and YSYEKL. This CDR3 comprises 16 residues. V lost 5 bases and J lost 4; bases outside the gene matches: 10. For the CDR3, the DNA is TGCGCCAGCAGCGCTCGGGCGCGGGAGACCACCGGGGAGCTGTTTTTT. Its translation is CASSARARETTGELFF.

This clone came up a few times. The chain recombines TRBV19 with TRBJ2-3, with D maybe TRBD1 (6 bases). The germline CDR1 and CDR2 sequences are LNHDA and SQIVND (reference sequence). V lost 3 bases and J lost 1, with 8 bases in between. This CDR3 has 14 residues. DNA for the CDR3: TGTGCCAGTAGTATGAACAGGGGCACAGATACGCAGTATTTT. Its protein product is CASSMNRGTDTQYF.

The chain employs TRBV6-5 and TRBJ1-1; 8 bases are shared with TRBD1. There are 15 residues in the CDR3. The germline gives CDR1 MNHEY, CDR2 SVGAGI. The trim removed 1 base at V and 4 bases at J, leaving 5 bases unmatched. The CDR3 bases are TGTGCCAGCAGTTACTTCAGGGGGCGCGGCACTGAAGCTTTCTTT. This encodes CASSYFRGRGTEAFF.

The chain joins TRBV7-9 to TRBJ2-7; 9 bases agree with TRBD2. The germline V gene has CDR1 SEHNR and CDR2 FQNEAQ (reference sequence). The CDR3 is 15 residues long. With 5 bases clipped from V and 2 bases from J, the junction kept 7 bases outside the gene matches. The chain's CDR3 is CASSSRTSDTYEQYF. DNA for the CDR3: TGTGCCAGCAGCAGCCGGACTAGCGATACCTACGAGCAGTACTTC.

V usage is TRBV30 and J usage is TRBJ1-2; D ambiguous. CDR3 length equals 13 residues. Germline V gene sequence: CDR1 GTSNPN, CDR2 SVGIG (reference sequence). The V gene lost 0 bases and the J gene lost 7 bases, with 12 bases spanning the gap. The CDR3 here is CAWSVRGVSGYTF. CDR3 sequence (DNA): TGTGCCTGGAGTGTAAGAGGAGTGAGTGGCTACACCTTC. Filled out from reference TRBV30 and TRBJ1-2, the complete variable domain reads SQTIHQWPATLVQPVGSPLSLECTVEGTSNPNLYWYRQAAGRGLQLLFYSVGIGQISSEVPQNLSASRPQDRQFILSSKKLLLSDSGFYLCAWSVRGVSGYTFGSGTRLTVV.

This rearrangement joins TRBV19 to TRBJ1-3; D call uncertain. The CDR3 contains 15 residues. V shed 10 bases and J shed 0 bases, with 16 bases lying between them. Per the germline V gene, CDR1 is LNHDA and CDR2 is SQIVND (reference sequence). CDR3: CATREWVGSGNTIYF. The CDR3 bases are TGTGCCACCCGAGAGTGGGTGGGCTCTGGAAACACCATATATTTT.

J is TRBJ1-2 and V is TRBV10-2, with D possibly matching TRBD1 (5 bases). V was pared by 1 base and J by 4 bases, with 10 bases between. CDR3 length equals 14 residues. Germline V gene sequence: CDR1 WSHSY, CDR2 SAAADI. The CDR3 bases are TGCGCCAGCAGTGAGTACAGGTCGAGCTATGGCTACACCTTC. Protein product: CASSEYRSSYGYTF.

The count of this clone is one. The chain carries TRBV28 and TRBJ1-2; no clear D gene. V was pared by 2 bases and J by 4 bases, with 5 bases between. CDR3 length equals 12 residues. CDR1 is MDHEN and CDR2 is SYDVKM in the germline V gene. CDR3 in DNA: TGTGCCAGCAGTTTAACTGGCTATGGCTACACCTTC. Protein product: CASSLTGYGYTF.

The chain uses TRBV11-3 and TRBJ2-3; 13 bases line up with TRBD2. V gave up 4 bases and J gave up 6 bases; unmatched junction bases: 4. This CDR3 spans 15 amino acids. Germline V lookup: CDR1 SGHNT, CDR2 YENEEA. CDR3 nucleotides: TGTGCCAGCAGCTCCGGACTAGCGGGAGTGGATACGCAGTATTTT. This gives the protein CASSSGLAGVDTQYF.

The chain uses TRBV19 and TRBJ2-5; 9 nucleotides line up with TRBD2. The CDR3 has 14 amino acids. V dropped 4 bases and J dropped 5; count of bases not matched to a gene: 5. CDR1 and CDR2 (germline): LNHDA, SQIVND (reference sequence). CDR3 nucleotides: TGTGCCAGTAGTAGCGGGAGGGCCATTGAGACCCAGTACTTC. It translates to CASSSGRAIETQYF.

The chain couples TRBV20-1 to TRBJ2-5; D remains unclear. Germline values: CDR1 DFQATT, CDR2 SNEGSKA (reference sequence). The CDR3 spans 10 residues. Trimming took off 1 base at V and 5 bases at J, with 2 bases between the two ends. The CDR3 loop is CSARVETQYF. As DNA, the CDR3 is TGCAGTGCTAGAGTGGAGACCCAGTACTTC.

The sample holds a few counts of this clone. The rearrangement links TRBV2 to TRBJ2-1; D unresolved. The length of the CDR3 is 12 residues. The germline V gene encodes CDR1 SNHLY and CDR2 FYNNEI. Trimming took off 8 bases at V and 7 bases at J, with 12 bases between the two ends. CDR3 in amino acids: CASELTRNEQFF. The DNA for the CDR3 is TGTGCCAGCGAGCTTACTCGAAATGAGCAGTTCTTC.

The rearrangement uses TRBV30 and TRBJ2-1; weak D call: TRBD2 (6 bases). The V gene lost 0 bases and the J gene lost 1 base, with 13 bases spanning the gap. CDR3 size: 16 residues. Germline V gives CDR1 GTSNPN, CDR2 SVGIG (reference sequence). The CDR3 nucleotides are TGTGCCTGGAGTGTACCTTTAGCGGATTCCTACAATGAGCAGTTCTTC. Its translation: CAWSVPLADSYNEQFF.

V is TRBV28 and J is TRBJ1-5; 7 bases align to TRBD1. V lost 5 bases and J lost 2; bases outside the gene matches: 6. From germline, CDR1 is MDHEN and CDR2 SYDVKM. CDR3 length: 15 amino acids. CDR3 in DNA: TGTGCCAGCAGTATCCTCGGACAGGGCAATCAGCCCCAGCATTTT. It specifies CASSILGQGNQPQHF.

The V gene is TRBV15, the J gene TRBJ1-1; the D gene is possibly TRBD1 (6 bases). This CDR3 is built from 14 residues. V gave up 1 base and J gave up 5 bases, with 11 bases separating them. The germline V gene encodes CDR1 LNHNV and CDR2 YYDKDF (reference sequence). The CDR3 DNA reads TGTGCCACCAGCAGAGGTTGGGGGCCTACTGAAGCTTTCTTT. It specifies CATSRGWGPTEAFF.